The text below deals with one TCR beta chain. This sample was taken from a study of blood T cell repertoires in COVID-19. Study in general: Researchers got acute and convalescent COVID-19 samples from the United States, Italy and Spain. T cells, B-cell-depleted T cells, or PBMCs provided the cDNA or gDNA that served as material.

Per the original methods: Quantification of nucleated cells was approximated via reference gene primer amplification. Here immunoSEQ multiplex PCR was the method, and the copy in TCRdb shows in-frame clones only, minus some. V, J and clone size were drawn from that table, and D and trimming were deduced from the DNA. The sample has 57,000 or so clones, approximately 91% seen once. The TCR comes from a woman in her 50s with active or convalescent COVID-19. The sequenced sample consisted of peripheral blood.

The CDR3 spells CATSDLRSAKNIQYF. The CDR3 DNA sequence: TGTGCCACCAGTGATTTGCGGTCAGCCAAAAACATTCAGTACTTC. The chain combines TRBV24-1 with TRBJ2-4, with unresolved D. This CDR3 contains 15 residues. V lost 0 bases and J 0 bases, leaving 5 bases between the germline ends. Germline V gene data show CDR1 as KGHDR and CDR2 as SFDVKD.